This record concerns one TCR beta chain sequence. RNA extraction and reverse transcription yielded cDNA as sequencing template. Sequencing was performed with immunoSEQ multiplex PCR; in TCRdb, only in-frame clones are kept and a portion is missing. The table has tens of thousands of clones, about 45% seen once. This entry is derived from a study of CD8+ T cells in alopecia areata. Alopecia areata patients provided lesional scalp punch biopsies and peripheral blood, both collected for the study. With V trimmed by 6 bases and J by 3 bases, 12 bases remained unmatched. In germline, CDR1 is SQVTM, CDR2 ANQGSEA. The CDR3 is 16 residues long.

This sample comprised CD8+ T cells sorted from blood, obtained at week 0. This receptor was identified in a human donor with alopecia areata. V is TRBV29-1 and J is TRBJ2-3; 10 nucleotides line up with TRBD2. The CDR3 loop reads CSVVYWTSGETDTQYF. Written as DNA, the CDR3 is TGCAGCGTCGTTTACTGGACTAGCGGAGAAACAGATACGCAGTATTTT.